These 17 T cell receptor beta chains originate from one sample sequenced in a study of T-cell reconstitution after alpha-beta-depleted transplantation in children. Preparing the TCRbeta library involved the use of unique molecular identifiers. TCRdb re-called the PCR reads through MiXCR, storing one row per CDR3 protein. The sample consists of a few hundred thousand distinct CDR3 sequences, about 40% of them appearing once. The source was PBMCs, collected before TCRalphabeta/CD19-depleted stem cell transplant. Receptor source: a girl aged 2 to 9 with aplastic anemia, due to receive a stem cell transplant.

This clonotype was observed a few times. The rearrangement uses TRBV20-1 and TRBJ1-5; D uncertain. The V end lost 2 bases, the J end lost 0 bases, and 5 bases lay between the germline ends. There are 13 residues in the CDR3. Germline V lookup: CDR1 DFQATT, CDR2 SNEGSKA (reference sequence). The CDR3 DNA follows: TGCAGTGCTAGACGGGATAGCAATCAGCCCCAGCATTTT. Encoded protein: CSARRDSNQPQHF.

This clonotype was picked up a small number of times. This chain joins TRBV20-1 and TRBJ1-1, with no clear D. V was cut by 1 base and J by 2 bases, with 17 bases left in between. The CDR3 has 16 amino acids. Looked up from germline, CDR1 is DFQATT and CDR2 is SNEGSKA (reference sequence). The CDR3 is CSARGPRAGSNTEAFF. The CDR3 coding sequence is TGCAGTGCTAGAGGTCCCCGGGCAGGCTCCAACACTGAAGCTTTCTTT.

This clonotype was recorded at least ten times. The CDR3 sequence: CASSLGGFFSYNEQFF. The CDR3 nucleotides are TGTGCCAGCAGCTTGGGTGGCTTTTTCTCCTACAATGAGCAGTTCTTC. V gene TRBV5-4 combines with J gene TRBJ2-1; the D is unclear. Trimming pared 0 bases from V and 0 bases from J, leaving 10 bases between. Germline V gene sequence: CDR1 SGHNT, CDR2 YYREEE (reference sequence). The CDR3 runs to 16 residues.

This clonotype was observed a few times. This chain connects TRBV5-1 to TRBJ2-1; D perhaps matches TRBD1 (6 bases). V was cut by 3 bases and J by 7 bases, with 14 bases left in between. Germline V CDR1 and CDR2: SGHRS, YFSETQ. The CDR3 extends over 14 amino acids. Here the CDR3 reads CASSSPGQQNEQFF. The DNA for the CDR3 is TGCGCCAGCAGCTCCCCCGGACAGCAAAATGAGCAGTTCTTC.

V and J are TRBV15 and TRBJ2-7; 11 bases align to TRBD1. Germline CDR1 is LNHNV and CDR2 is YYDKDF (reference sequence). The V gene end was trimmed by 0 bases and the J gene end by 3 bases; junction bases not matched to a gene: 10. The length of the CDR3 is 18 residues. This chain's CDR3 is CATSRETRAGTGGYEQYF. CDR3 bases: TGTGCCACCAGCAGAGAAACCAGGGCCGGGACAGGGGGCTACGAGCAGTACTTC.

The chain has TRBV28 and TRBJ1-5; 7 positions agree with TRBD1. CDR1 MDHEN and CDR2 SYDVKM come from the germline V gene. The CDR3 sequence is 15 residues long. With 5 bases clipped from V and 6 bases from J, the junction kept 10 bases outside the gene matches. The CDR3 DNA reads as TGTGCCAGCAGTATCGTCGACAGGGAAACTCAGCCCCAGCATTTT. Residues: CASSIVDRETQPQHF. Filled out from reference TRBV28 and TRBJ1-5, the complete variable domain reads DVKVTQSSRYLVKRTGEKVFLECVQDMDHENMFWYRQDPGLGLRLIYFSYDVKMKEKGDIPEGYSVSREKKERFSLILESASTNQTSMYLCASSIVDRETQPQHFGDGTRLSIL.

J is TRBJ2-2 and V is TRBV20-1, with 7 bases aligning to TRBD2. Germline assignment: CDR1 DFQATT and CDR2 SNEGSKA (reference sequence). The ends lost 6 bases at V and 3 bases at J; junction bases unmatched: 13. This CDR3 region has 16 residues. CDR3 in DNA: TGCAGTGCAGCTAGGACGGCGGGAGCCGACACCGGGGAGCTGTTTTTT. It yields the protein CSAARTAGADTGELFF.

The rearrangement uses TRBV10-3 and TRBJ2-5; tentatively, D is TRBD2 (6 bases). Trimming took 6 bases from V and 2 from J, leaving 10 bases between them. CDR1 ENHRY and CDR2 SYGVKD come from the germline V gene. The CDR3 has 13 residues. CDR3 DNA: TGTGCCATCAGCATAGCGGAACAAGAGACCCAGTACTTC. Its translation is CAISIAEQETQYF.

This chain joins TRBV29-1 and TRBJ1-2; TRBD1 matches at 7 bases. The J segment lost 4 bases and the V segment lost 5 bases, leaving 7 bases of the junction unmatched. Germline CDR1 reads SQVTM; CDR2 reads ANQGSEA. The CDR3 is made up of 13 amino acids. CDR3 in amino acids: CSVRGDSTYGYTF. CDR3 DNA sequence: TGCAGCGTTCGGGGGGACAGTACCTATGGCTACACCTTC.

Details on this clonotype: A much larger clone differs by one base, so this may be a read error. This chain links TRBV15 with TRBJ1-5; 12 nucleotides align to TRBD1. Germline assignment: CDR1 LNHNV and CDR2 YYDKDF (reference sequence). The length of the CDR3 is 15 residues. Trimming removed 7 bases from V and 6 bases from J; junction bases left unmatched: 7. The DNA of the CDR3 is TGTGCCACCATCAGGGACAGGGGGCAAAGTCAGCCCCAGCATTTT. Residues: CATIRDRGQSQPQHF.

This clonotype was seen more than once but under ten times. The chain couples TRBV20-1 to TRBJ2-1, with D possibly TRBD2 on 7 matching bases. Germline V gene sequence: CDR1 DFQATT, CDR2 SNEGSKA (reference sequence). The CDR3 spans 16 residues. V was cut by 2 bases and J by 4 bases, with 18 bases left in between. This chain's CDR3 is CSARYPGASGYNEQFF. The DNA for the CDR3 is TGCAGTGCTAGATATCCGGGGGCTAGCGGATACAATGAGCAGTTCTTC.

The V and J genes are TRBV20-1 and TRBJ2-3; D is possibly TRBD1 or TRBD2 (6 bases each). This CDR3 spans 12 amino acids. V gave up 6 bases and J gave up 4 bases, with 11 bases separating them. From germline, CDR1 is DFQATT and CDR2 SNEGSKA (reference sequence). CDR3 bases: TGCAGTGCCCACGGGGGCCCAGATACGCAGTATTTT. Residues: CSAHGGPDTQYF.

In its sample, this clonotype was seen many times. The gene calls are TRBV18 and TRBJ2-1, with 9 positions matching TRBD2. After removal of 3 bases from V and 7 bases from J, the junction contained 7 bases not matched to a gene. The CDR3 length is 15 residues. Germline V gives CDR1 KGHSH, CDR2 LQKENI. The CDR3: CASSPRTSEKNEQFF. The CDR3 nucleotides are TGTGCCAGCTCACCTAGGACTAGCGAAAAGAATGAGCAGTTCTTC.

The genes are TRBV20-1 and TRBJ1-4; TRBD1 matches 7 bases. V was clipped by 8 bases and J by 4 bases; unmatched bases: 4. CDR3 size: 12 residues. Per the germline V gene, CDR1 is DFQATT and CDR2 is SNEGSKA (reference sequence). The CDR3 region is CSFTGDNEKLFF. CDR3 nucleotides: TGCAGTTTTACAGGGGATAATGAAAAACTGTTTTTT.

This chain links TRBV4-2 with TRBJ2-1; D is unresolved. V dropped 6 bases and J dropped 4 bases, with 16 bases sitting between them. Per the germline V gene, CDR1 is LGHNA and CDR2 is YNFKEQ. The CDR3 contains 15 residues. In DNA form, the CDR3 reads TGTGCCAGCAGTCACGAGACGTTAGGGTACAATGAGCAGTTCTTC. Translated: CASSHETLGYNEQFF.

V usage is TRBV5-6 and J usage is TRBJ2-4; 9 bases fit TRBD1. CDR3 length: 15 amino acids. V trimming: 6 bases; J trimming: 4 bases; junction bases outside the gene matches: 8. Germline CDR1 SGHDT, CDR2 YYEEEE. Here the CDR3 DNA reads TGTGCCAGCACCGGTAGGGGACAGGGAAAAAACATTCAGTACTTC. It specifies CASTGRGQGKNIQYF.

This clonotype showed up just a few times. The chain carries TRBV29-1 and TRBJ2-3, with 7 bases identical to TRBD1. J lost 1 base, V lost 7 bases, and 2 bases had no gene match. Looked up from germline, CDR1 is SQVTM and CDR2 is ANQGSEA. The CDR3 totals 12 residues. CDR3 protein: CSGTGGTDTQYF. CDR3 nucleotides: TGCAGCGGAACAGGGGGCACAGATACGCAGTATTTT.